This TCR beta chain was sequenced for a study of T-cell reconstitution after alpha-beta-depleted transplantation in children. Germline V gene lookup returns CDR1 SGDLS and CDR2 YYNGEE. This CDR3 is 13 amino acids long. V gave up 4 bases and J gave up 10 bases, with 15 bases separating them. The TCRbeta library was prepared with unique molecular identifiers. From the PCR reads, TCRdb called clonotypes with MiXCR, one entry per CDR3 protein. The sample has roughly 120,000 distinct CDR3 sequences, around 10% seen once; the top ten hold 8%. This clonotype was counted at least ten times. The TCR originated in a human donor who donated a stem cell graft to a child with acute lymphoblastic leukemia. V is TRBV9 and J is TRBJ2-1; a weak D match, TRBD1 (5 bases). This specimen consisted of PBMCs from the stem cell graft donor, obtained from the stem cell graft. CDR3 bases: TGTGCCAGCAGCCCCGGCAGGGCAAGGGAGCAGTTCTTC. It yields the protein CASSPGRAREQFF.